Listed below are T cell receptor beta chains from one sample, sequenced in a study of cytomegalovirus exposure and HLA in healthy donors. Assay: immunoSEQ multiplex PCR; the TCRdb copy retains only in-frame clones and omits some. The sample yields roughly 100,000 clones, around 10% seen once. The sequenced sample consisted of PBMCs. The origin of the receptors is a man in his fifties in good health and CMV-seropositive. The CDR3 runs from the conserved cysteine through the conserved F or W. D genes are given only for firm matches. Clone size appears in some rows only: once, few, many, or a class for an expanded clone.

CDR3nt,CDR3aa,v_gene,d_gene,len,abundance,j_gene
TGTGCCAGCAGCCCCTCCACTGAAGCTTTCTTT,CASSPSTEAFF,TRBV7-9,-,11,few,TRBJ1-1
TGTGCCAGCGGGACAAGGGAGACAGATACGCAGTATTTT,CASGTRETDTQYF,TRBV2,-,13,-,TRBJ2-3
TGTGCCAGCAGCGTAGCTGCGGGAGTGGTTCCCTACGAGCAGTACTTC,CASSVAAGVVPYEQYF,TRBV9,TRBD2,16,few,TRBJ2-7
TGTGCCAGCAGTTATGGGGGGGGTAAGTACGAGCAGTACTTC,CASSYGGGKYEQYF,TRBV6-5,TRBD2,14,few,TRBJ2-7
TGTGCCAGCAGTTTCGGTCGAGGCACCGGGGAGCTGTTTTTT,CASSFGRGTGELFF,TRBV28,-,14,few,TRBJ2-2
TGCGCCAGCAGCTTCGGCCCGGGACTAGCCGTCGACGAGCAGTACTTC,CASSFGPGLAVDEQYF,TRBV5-1,TRBD2,16,few,TRBJ2-7
TGTGCCAGCAGCTTGGCCGTGGTACAAGGCGTCAGTGACCCTAGAGCTTTCTTT,CASSLAVVQGVSDPRAFF,TRBV5-6,-,18,-,TRBJ1-1
TGTGCCAGTTCCGGGACAGACACTTCCTACGAGCAGTACTTC,CASSGTDTSYEQYF,TRBV28,TRBD1,14,-,TRBJ2-7
TGTGCCAGCTCAGAAGGACAGGGGGGTTTCGGCTACACCTTC,CASSEGQGGFGYTF,TRBV18,TRBD1,14,-,TRBJ1-2
TGCAGCGTTCGGGGGGAGGGGGTCCTGGGTACGCAGTATTTT,CSVRGEGVLGTQYF,TRBV29-1,-,14,few,TRBJ2-3
TGTGCCAGCAGCCTGACAGAGAACACTGAAGCTTTCTTT,CASSLTENTEAFF,TRBV25-1,-,13,-,TRBJ1-1
TGTGCCTGGAGTGTGGAGGACCGCCATGGCTACACCTTC,CAWSVEDRHGYTF,TRBV30,-,13,few,TRBJ1-2
TGTGCCAGCAGCTGGGGGGGACGCACGAATGAAAAACTGTTTTTT,CASSWGGRTNEKLFF,TRBV5-6,-,15,many,TRBJ1-4
TGTGCCATCAGTGACGGGGACATAGATACGCAGTATTTT,CAISDGDIDTQYF,TRBV10-3,-,13,few,TRBJ2-3
TGTGCCAGCAGCCCGAGGACTAGCGGGGTCAATGAGCAGTTCTTC,CASSPRTSGVNEQFF,TRBV11-3,TRBD2,15,few,TRBJ2-1
TGTGCCAGCAGCGTACGGACTAGCGGACTTTTTAATGAGCAGTTCTTC,CASSVRTSGLFNEQFF,TRBV4-2,TRBD2,16,few,TRBJ2-1
TGCAGCGTTGTCGCAGGGGCTATCTCTGGAAACACCATATATTTT,CSVVAGAISGNTIYF,TRBV29-1,-,15,-,TRBJ1-3
TGTGCCAGCAGCCCTCGACTAGCGGGAGGTCGGGGCGGGGAGCTGTTTTTT,CASSPRLAGGRGGELFF,TRBV7-3,TRBD2,17,few,TRBJ2-2
TGTGCCAGCAGTTACCGGGACAGGATGGAGCAGTACTTC,CASSYRDRMEQYF,TRBV6-5,TRBD1,13,-,TRBJ2-7
TGTGCCAGTAGTATTCCCCCTATAGCGGGAGGGCCTGTCGGGGAGCTGTTTTTT,CASSIPPIAGGPVGELFF,TRBV19,TRBD2,18,few,TRBJ2-2
TGTGCCAGCACCGTAAGGGGAAACACTGAAGCTTTCTTT,CASTVRGNTEAFF,TRBV2,-,13,-,TRBJ1-1
TGCGCCAGCAGTCCCAGGGAGGGCCCTGAAGCTTTCTTT,CASSPREGPEAFF,TRBV10-1,-,13,-,TRBJ1-1
TGTGCCAGTAGATTAGCGGGAGTGGGATACAATGAGCAGTTCTTC,CASRLAGVGYNEQFF,TRBV19,TRBD2,15,few,TRBJ2-1
TGTGCCAGCAGGGGAGGCTATGGCTACACCTTC,CASRGGYGYTF,TRBV28,-,11,few,TRBJ1-2
TGTGCCAGCAGTTACGGTCGCTGGGCGATCTACGAGCAGTACTTC,CASSYGRWAIYEQYF,TRBV6-5,-,15,-,TRBJ2-7
TGTGCCAGCCTAGCGGAAAAAAATCCGTTCACCGGGGAGCTGTTTTTT,CASLAEKNPFTGELFF,TRBV6-6,TRBD2,16,-,TRBJ2-2
TGTGCCAGTAGTTTGGTAGCGGGAGGCCCCGATACGCAGTATTTT,CASSLVAGGPDTQYF,TRBV19,TRBD2,15,-,TRBJ2-3
TGTGCCAGCAGTACCCGACAGGGGCAAGGCTATGGCTACACCTTC,CASSTRQGQGYGYTF,TRBV6-1,TRBD1,15,few,TRBJ1-2
TGTGCCAGCAGCTCAATAAGAGGTGAAAAACTGTTTTTT,CASSSIRGEKLFF,TRBV11-2,-,13,few,TRBJ1-4
TGTGCCTGGAGCAGGGCTAGCGGGAGTAAGAACAATGAGCAGTTCTTC,CAWSRASGSKNNEQFF,TRBV30,TRBD2,16,-,TRBJ2-1
TGTGCCTGGAGTGTACGGGGGTCCTTCTACACCTTC,CAWSVRGSFYTF,TRBV30,-,12,-,TRBJ1-2
TGTGCCAGCAGCGAAGCCCTCGGGGTCACATACGAGAAGTACTTC,CASSEALGVTYEKYF,TRBV9,-,15,-,TRBJ2-7
TGTGCCGGCACTGGAGAGAGTATTACAGATACGCAGTATTTT,CAGTGESITDTQYF,TRBV7-9,-,14,-,TRBJ2-3
TGCAGCGTTGAGAAAGCGCCCTCCTACGAGCAGTACTTC,CSVEKAPSYEQYF,TRBV29-1,-,13,few,TRBJ2-7
TGTGCCAGCAGCGTAGAGGGAGGGAGGATAAACAATGAGCAGTTCTTC,CASSVEGGRINNEQFF,TRBV9,TRBD2,16,-,TRBJ2-1
TGTGCCAGCAGTTTGGGGACAGTTGCGCGGGAGCAGTACTTC,CASSLGTVAREQYF,TRBV27,TRBD1,14,-,TRBJ2-7
TGTGCCAGCAGTTCGACTGGGTCTACTGAAGCTTTCTTT,CASSSTGSTEAFF,TRBV6-1,-,13,-,TRBJ1-1
TGTGCCAGCAACAGGGGGCTCTACGAGCAGTACTTC,CASNRGLYEQYF,TRBV6-1,TRBD1,12,many,TRBJ2-7
TGTGCCAGCAGCGGTAGCTCCTACAATGAGCAGTTCTTC,CASSGSSYNEQFF,TRBV6-1,-,13,few,TRBJ2-1
TGTGCCTGGAGTTCGTTTGGCCACGAGCAGTACTTC,CAWSSFGHEQYF,TRBV30,-,12,few,TRBJ2-7
TGTGCCAGCAGTTTAAGGGCGGGAGGAAACACCATATATTTT,CASSLRAGGNTIYF,TRBV27,-,14,-,TRBJ1-3